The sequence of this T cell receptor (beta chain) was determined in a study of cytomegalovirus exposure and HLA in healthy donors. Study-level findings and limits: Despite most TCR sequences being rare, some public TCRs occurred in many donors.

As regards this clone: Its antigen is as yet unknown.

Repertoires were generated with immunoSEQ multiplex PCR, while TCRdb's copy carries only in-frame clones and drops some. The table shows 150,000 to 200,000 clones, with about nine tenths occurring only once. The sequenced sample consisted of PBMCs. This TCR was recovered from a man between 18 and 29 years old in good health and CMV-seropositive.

CDR3 bases: TGTGCCAGCAGCGTCAGGGGGCCGGGGCAGCCCCAGCATTTT. It is translated as CASSVRGPGQPQHF. The chain joins TRBV7-2 to TRBJ1-5, with 8 nucleotides matching TRBD1. CDR1 and CDR2 (germline): SGHTA, FQGNSA. V shed 5 bases and J 7 bases; nucleotides not matched to a gene: 7. The length of the CDR3 is 14 residues.